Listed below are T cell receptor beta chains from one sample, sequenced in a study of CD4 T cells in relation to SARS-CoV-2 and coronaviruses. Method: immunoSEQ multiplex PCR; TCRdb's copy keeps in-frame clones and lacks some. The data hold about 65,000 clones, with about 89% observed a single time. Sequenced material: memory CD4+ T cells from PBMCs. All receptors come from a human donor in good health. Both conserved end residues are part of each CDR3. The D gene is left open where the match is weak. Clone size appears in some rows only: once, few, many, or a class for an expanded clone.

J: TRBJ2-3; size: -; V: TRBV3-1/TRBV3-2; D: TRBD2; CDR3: CASSQGSSGGLDTQYF; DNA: TGTGCCAGCAGCCAAGGTTCTAGCGGGGGTTTGGATACGCAGTATTTT
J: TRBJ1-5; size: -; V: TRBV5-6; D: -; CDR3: CASSWGPDQPQHF; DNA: TGTGCCAGCAGCTGGGGCCCGGATCAGCCCCAGCATTTT
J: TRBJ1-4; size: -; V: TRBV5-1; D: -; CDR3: CASSWTDQTNEKLFF; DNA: TGCGCCAGCAGCTGGACAGATCAAACTAATGAAAAACTGTTTTTT
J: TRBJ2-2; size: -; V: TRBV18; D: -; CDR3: CASSPTAGSGTGELFF; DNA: TGTGCCAGCTCACCTACCGCAGGGAGCGGCACCGGGGAGCTGTTTTTT
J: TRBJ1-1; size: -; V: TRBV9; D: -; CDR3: CASSVAPGWNTEAFF; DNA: TGTGCCAGCAGCGTAGCTCCCGGGTGGAACACTGAAGCTTTCTTT
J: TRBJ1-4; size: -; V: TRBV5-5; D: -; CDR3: CASSLGGAEKLFF; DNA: TGTGCCAGCAGCTTGGGGGGGGCTGAAAAACTGTTTTTT
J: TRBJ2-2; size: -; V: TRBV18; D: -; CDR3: CASHELANTGELFF; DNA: TGTGCCAGCCACGAGCTAGCGAACACCGGGGAGCTGTTTTTT
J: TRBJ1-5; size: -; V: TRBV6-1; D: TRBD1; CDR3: CASSESGQSNQPQHF; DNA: TGTGCCAGCAGTGAATCGGGACAGAGCAATCAGCCCCAGCATTTT
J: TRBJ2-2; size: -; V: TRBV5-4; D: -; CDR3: CASSLAGLTGELFF; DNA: TGTGCCAGCAGCTTGGCGGGGCTCACCGGGGAGCTGTTTTTT
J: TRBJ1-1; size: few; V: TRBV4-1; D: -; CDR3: CASNQGRGLGAFF; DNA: TGCGCCAGCAACCAAGGGAGGGGATTGGGTGCTTTCTTT
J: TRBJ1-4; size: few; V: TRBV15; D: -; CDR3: CATRHSSPDNEKLFF; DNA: TGTGCCACCAGACACTCAAGTCCGGATAATGAAAAACTGTTTTTT
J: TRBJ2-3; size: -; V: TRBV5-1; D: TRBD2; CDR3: CASSLDISGGSGDTQYF; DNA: TGCGCCAGCAGCTTGGATATCAGCGGGGGCTCGGGAGATACGCAGTATTTT
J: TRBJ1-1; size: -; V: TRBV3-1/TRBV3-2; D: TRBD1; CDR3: CASSPGQGAAFF; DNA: TGTGCCAGCAGCCCGGGACAGGGGGCGGCTTTCTTT
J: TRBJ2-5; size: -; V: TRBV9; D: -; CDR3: CASSVGPQGETQYF; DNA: TGTGCCAGCAGCGTAGGCCCTCAGGGAGAGACCCAGTACTTC
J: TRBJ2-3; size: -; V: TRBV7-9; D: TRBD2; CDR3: CASSLRTSGRFLDTQYF; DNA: TGTGCCAGCAGCTTACGAACTAGCGGGAGGTTTTTAGATACGCAGTATTTT
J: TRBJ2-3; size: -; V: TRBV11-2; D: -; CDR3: CASSLVSGTLGMQYF; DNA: TGTGCCAGCAGCTTAGTATCCGGGACATTGGGCATGCAGTATTTT
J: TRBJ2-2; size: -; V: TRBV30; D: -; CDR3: CAWSVGPSDTGELFF; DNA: TGTGCCTGGAGTGTAGGGCCGTCGGACACCGGGGAGCTGTTTTTT
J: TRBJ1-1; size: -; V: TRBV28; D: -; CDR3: CAIGRGGEAFF; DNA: TGTGCCATAGGACGGGGGGGGGAAGCTTTCTTT
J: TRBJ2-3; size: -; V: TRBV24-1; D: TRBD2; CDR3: CATSEPAGGRSTDTQYF; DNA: TGTGCCACCAGTGAACCCGCGGGAGGGAGATCCACAGATACGCAGTATTTT
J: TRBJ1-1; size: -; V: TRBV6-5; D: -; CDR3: CASSRQTEAFF; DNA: TGTGCCAGCAGCCGGCAAACTGAAGCTTTCTTT
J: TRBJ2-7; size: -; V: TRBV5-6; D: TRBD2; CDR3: CASSRGGLADYEQYF; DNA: TGTGCCAGCAGCCGCGGAGGACTAGCGGACTACGAGCAGTACTTC
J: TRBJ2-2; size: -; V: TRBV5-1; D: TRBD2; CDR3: CASSLLSGGNTGELFF; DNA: TGCGCCAGCAGCTTGTTAAGCGGGGGGAACACCGGGGAGCTGTTTTTT
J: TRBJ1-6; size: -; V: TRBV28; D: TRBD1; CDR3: CASSLGWTGGTDPYNSPLHF; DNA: TGTGCCAGCAGTTTGGGGTGGACAGGAGGCACCGACCCCTATAATTCACCCCTCCACTTT
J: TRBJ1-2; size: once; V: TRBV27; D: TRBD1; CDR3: CATQRDSSLNYGYTF; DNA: TGTGCCACCCAAAGGGACAGTAGTCTTAACTATGGCTACACCTTC
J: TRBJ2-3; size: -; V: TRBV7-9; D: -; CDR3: CASSPSSRGDTQYF; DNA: TGTGCCAGCAGCCCATCCTCGAGGGGAGATACGCAGTATTTT
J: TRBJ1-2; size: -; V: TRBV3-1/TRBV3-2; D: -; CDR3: CASSQGLMGRIYDGYTF; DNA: TGTGCCAGCAGCCAGGGCTTAATGGGACGTATTTATGATGGCTACACCTTC
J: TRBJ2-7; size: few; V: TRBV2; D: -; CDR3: CASSEPSGFVRDETYEQYF; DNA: TGTGCCAGCAGTGAGCCTTCAGGGTTTGTGCGGGACGAAACCTACGAGCAGTACTTC
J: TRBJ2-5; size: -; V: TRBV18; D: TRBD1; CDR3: CASSPGTGGEETQYF; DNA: TGTGCCAGCTCACCCGGGACAGGGGGTGAAGAGACCCAGTACTTC
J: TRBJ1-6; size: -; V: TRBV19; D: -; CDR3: CASSIVFWGLYNSPLHF; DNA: TGTGCCAGTAGTATAGTCTTCTGGGGGCTCTATAATTCACCCCTCCACTTT
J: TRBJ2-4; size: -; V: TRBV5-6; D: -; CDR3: CASSLARENIQYF; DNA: TGTGCCAGCAGCTTGGCGAGGGAGAACATTCAGTACTTC
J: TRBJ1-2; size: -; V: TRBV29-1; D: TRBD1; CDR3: CSVALRGSGGYTF; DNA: TGCAGCGTTGCCCTCAGGGGGTCCGGTGGCTACACCTTC
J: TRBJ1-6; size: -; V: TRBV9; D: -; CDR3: CASSVGAGPDGSPLHF; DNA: TGTGCCAGCAGCGTAGGAGCGGGCCCCGATGGTTCACCCCTCCACTTT
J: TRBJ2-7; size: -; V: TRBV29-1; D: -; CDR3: CSVLNGAEQYF; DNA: TGCAGCGTGCTGAACGGGGCCGAGCAGTACTTC
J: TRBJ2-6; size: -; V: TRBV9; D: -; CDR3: CASRSSGANVLTF; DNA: TGTGCCAGCAGGTCCTCTGGGGCCAACGTCCTGACTTTC
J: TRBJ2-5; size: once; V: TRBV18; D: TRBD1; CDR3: CASSEGAETQYF; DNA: TGTGCCAGCTCCGAGGGGGCAGAGACCCAGTACTTC
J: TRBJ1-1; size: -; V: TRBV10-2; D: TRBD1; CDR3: CASSTQGYTEAFF; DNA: TGCGCCAGCAGTACACAGGGGTACACTGAAGCTTTCTTT
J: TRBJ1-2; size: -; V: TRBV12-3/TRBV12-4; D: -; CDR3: CASSLAGGYGYTF; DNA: TGTGCCAGCAGTTTAGCCGGGGGCTATGGCTACACCTTC
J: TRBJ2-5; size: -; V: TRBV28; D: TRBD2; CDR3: CASSFVGGLETQYF; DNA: TGTGCCAGCAGTTTCGTGGGAGGGTTAGAGACCCAGTACTTC
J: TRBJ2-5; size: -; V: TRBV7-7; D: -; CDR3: CASSFVRGAQETQYF; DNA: TGTGCTAGCAGCTTCGTACGGGGCGCCCAAGAGACCCAGTACTTC
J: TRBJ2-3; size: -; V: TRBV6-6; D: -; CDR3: CASSSVGVGTDTQYF; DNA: TGTGCCAGCAGTTCGGTAGGGGTCGGCACAGATACGCAGTATTTT
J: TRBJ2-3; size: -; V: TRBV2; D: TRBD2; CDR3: CASSGLAGYPTDTQYF; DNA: TGTGCCAGCAGTGGACTAGCGGGCTATCCCACAGATACGCAGTATTTT